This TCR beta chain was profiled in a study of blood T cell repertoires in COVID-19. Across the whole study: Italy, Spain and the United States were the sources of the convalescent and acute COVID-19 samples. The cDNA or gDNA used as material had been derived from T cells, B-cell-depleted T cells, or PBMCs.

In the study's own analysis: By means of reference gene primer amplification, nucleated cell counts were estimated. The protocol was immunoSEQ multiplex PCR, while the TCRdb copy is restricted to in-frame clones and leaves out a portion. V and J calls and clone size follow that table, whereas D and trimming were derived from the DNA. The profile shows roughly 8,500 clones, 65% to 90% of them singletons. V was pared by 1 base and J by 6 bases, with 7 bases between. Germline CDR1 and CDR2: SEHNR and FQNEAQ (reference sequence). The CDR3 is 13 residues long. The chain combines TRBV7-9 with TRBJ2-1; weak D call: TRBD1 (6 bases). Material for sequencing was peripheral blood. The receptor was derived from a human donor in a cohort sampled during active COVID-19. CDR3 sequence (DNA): TGTGCCAGCAGCTTAGAACAGGGCAATGAGCAGTTCTTC. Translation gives CASSLEQGNEQFF.